A single sample gave rise to the 15 T cell receptor beta chains below, sequenced in a study of OX40 agonist ivuxolimab in advanced cancers. The method was immunoSEQ multiplex PCR; TCRdb's version includes in-frame clones alone and lacks a portion of them. The sample lists 96,000 or so clones; 90% were seen once. The specimen was CD4+ or CD8+ T cells sorted from blood, collected in a trial of the OX40 agonist ivuxolimab. The receptors were gathered from an adult with an advanced solid tumor such as melanoma, head and neck, liver or kidney cancer.

The rearrangement uses TRBV19 and TRBJ2-7; 9 nucleotides match TRBD1. Germline V CDR1 and CDR2: LNHDA, SQIVND (reference sequence). The CDR3 totals 14 residues. The J segment lost 4 bases and the V segment lost 7 bases, leaving 8 bases of the junction unmatched. This CDR3 reads CASNNPGQGYEQYF. CDR3 DNA: TGTGCCAGTAATAACCCGGGACAGGGTTACGAGCAGTACTTC.

For the CDR3, the DNA is TGTGCCAGCAGCCTATCCGGGACTAGCGGAACCCTGGCCGGGGAGCTGTTTTTT. Amino acids: CASSLSGTSGTLAGELFF. This chain connects TRBV14 to TRBJ2-2, with 11 bases identical to TRBD2. CDR3 length: 18 residues. Germline trimming cut 4 bases from V and 6 bases from J; bases unmatched to any gene: 13. Germline V CDR1 and CDR2: SGHDN, FVKESK.

This rearrangement joins TRBV7-2 to TRBJ2-5; the D gene is possibly TRBD1 (6 bases). This CDR3 has 17 residues. Trimming shortened V by 4 bases and J by 1 base, and 19 bases separated the two germline ends. Germline CDR1 SGHTA, CDR2 FQGNSA. In DNA, the CDR3 is TGTGCCAGCAGCTCGCGCGAATCGACAGGAGCCCAAGAGACCCAGTACTTC. Protein: CASSSRESTGAQETQYF.

The V gene is TRBV4-3, the J gene TRBJ2-1; 9 bases map to TRBD2. In germline, CDR1 is LGHNA, CDR2 YSLEER. V was clipped by 1 base and J by 3 bases; unmatched bases: 7. This CDR3 has 17 amino acids. The CDR3 DNA reads as TGCGCCAGCAGCCAAGTCTTGTCTAGCGGGAACTACAATGAGCAGTTCTTC. Translation gives CASSQVLSSGNYNEQFF.

Here the CDR3 reads CASKARESPTGNEQFF. CDR3 DNA: TGTGCCAGCAAAGCCCGGGAGAGCCCTACGGGGAATGAGCAGTTCTTC. This chain joins TRBV5-4 and TRBJ2-1; D may be TRBD2 (6 bases). V lost 6 bases to trimming and J lost 7 bases, with 23 bases between them. This CDR3 is built from 16 residues. Germline V gives CDR1 SGHNT, CDR2 YYREEE (reference sequence).

This chain joins TRBV6-6 and TRBJ1-5; TRBD1 might be the D (6 bases). CDR3 size: 16 residues. Germline V gene data show CDR1 as MNHNY and CDR2 as SVGAGI (reference sequence). V was clipped by 6 bases and J by 0 bases, with 15 bases between them. The CDR3: CASSQEGEYSNQPQHF. Written as DNA, the CDR3 is TGTGCCAGCAGCCAAGAGGGGGAGTATAGCAATCAGCCCCAGCATTTT.

V is TRBV4-3 and J is TRBJ2-3, with D possibly matching TRBD1 (6 bases). There are 15 residues in the CDR3. Trimming pared 1 base from V and 3 bases from J, leaving 11 bases between. Per the germline V gene, CDR1 is LGHNA and CDR2 is YSLEER. CDR3 in amino acids: CASSQVSQGTDTQYF. The CDR3 DNA is TGCGCCAGCAGCCAAGTGTCACAGGGAACAGATACGCAGTATTTT.

The V gene is TRBV5-6, the J gene TRBJ2-7, with D possibly matching TRBD2 (7 bases). This CDR3 spans 18 amino acids. V was pared by 4 bases and J by 5 bases, with 28 bases between. Looked up from germline, CDR1 is SGHDT and CDR2 is YYEEEE. The CDR3 protein is CASSPKPGPLRGGNEQYF. Here the CDR3 DNA reads TGTGCCAGCAGCCCAAAACCGGGACCACTAAGGGGGGGCAACGAGCAGTACTTC.

V gene TRBV6-6 combines with J gene TRBJ2-5, with D perhaps matching TRBD2 (7 bases). This CDR3 contains 14 residues. With 8 bases removed from V and 5 bases from J, the gap between germline ends came to 18 bases. The germline V gene encodes CDR1 MNHNY and CDR2 SVGAGI (reference sequence). The CDR3 region is CASLGTGGYETQYF. The CDR3, as DNA: TGTGCCAGCCTGGGCACGGGGGGCTACGAGACCCAGTACTTC.

The genes are TRBV5-1 and TRBJ1-1; 7 bases map to TRBD1. V lost 1 base, J lost 5 bases, and 5 bases stayed unmatched. This CDR3 has 14 amino acids. Germline V CDR1 and CDR2: SGHRS, YFSETQ. CDR3 region: CASSLQGDETEAFF. The CDR3 DNA sequence: TGCGCCAGCAGCTTGCAGGGGGACGAAACTGAAGCTTTCTTT.

The chain recombines TRBV27 with TRBJ2-2; D is unresolved. The germline V and J ends were trimmed by 6 bases and 6 bases, with 14 bases remaining between them. This CDR3 spans 14 amino acids. CDR1 is MNHEY and CDR2 is SMNVEV in the germline V gene (reference sequence). The CDR3 DNA sequence: TGTGCCAGCAGAACGACCTGGTGGTCCGGGGAGCTGTTTTTT. It specifies CASRTTWWSGELFF.

This clone was seen more than once but under ten times. The chain links TRBV5-1 to TRBJ2-7; the match to TRBD2 covers 16 bases. V lost 4 bases to trimming and J lost 2 bases; unmatched junction nucleotides: 6. The CDR3 totals 17 residues. Looked up from germline, CDR1 is SGHRS and CDR2 is YFSETQ. The CDR3 spells CASSMGLAGGGTYEQYF. The CDR3 DNA is TGCGCCAGCAGCATGGGACTAGCGGGAGGGGGGACCTACGAGCAGTACTTC.

This sequence joins TRBV7-2 and TRBJ2-5; 7 nucleotides match TRBD2. Losses at the gene ends were 6 bases for V and 6 bases for J; bases not matched to a gene: 13. CDR1 is SGHTA, CDR2 FQGNSA, per germline. The CDR3 has 15 residues. This CDR3 reads CASREREGGLKTQYF. CDR3 coding DNA: TGTGCCAGCAGGGAAAGGGAGGGTGGCCTAAAGACCCAGTACTTC.

This chain joins TRBV6-4 and TRBJ1-2; 8 bases agree with TRBD1. V gave up 10 bases and J gave up 5 bases; unmatched junction bases: 12. The CDR3 covers 14 residues. Germline V lookup: CDR1 MRHNA, CDR2 SNTAGT. CDR3 loop: CAISLGQEVYGYTF. In nucleotides, the CDR3 is TGTGCCATCTCGCTGGGACAGGAGGTTTATGGCTACACCTTC.

The rearrangement uses TRBV21-1 and TRBJ2-7; no DNA check was done on the table's D call, TRBD1. TRBV21-1 is described as a pseudogene. CDR3 length equals 11 residues. The CDR3 nucleotides read TGTGCCAGCAGTTTCAAACAGGGGTCGTACTTC. This sequence encodes CASSFKQGSYF.